The present T cell receptor beta chain was sequenced within a study of cytomegalovirus exposure and HLA in healthy donors. Use of 60 Vbeta and 13 Jbeta primers characterized the PCR. TCRdb keeps only in-frame clones here, not all; method: immunoSEQ multiplex PCR. This table holds 120,000 to 150,000 clones, nearly 85% found once. This clone was detected only a few times. Germline CDR1 reads SQVTM; CDR2 reads ANQGSEA. This CDR3 contains 13 residues. Losses at the gene ends were 7 bases for V and 8 bases for J; bases not matched to a gene: 8. The clonotype comes from a male donor in good health and CMV-seronegative. The source material was PBMCs. The chain recombines TRBV29-1 with TRBJ2-1, with 10 bases aligning to TRBD1. The CDR3 coding sequence is TGCAGCGCCGGGGGGGACAGGGGATATGAGCAGTTCTTC. As protein: CSAGGDRGYEQFF.